The 6 T cell receptor beta chains below were found in one sample sequenced in a study of blood T cell repertoires in COVID-19. The assay was immunoSEQ multiplex PCR, and TCRdb's table has in-frame clones only and misses some. The table shows approximately 140,000 clones, with roughly 80% occurring only once. Specimen: peripheral blood. The receptors derive from a man in his fifties or sixties with acute or convalescent COVID-19.

The chain recombines TRBV27 with TRBJ1-5, with TRBD1 as a possible D gene (5 bases). Trimming cost V 5 bases and J 6 bases, with 17 bases left between them. This CDR3 contains 15 residues. CDR1 and CDR2 (germline): MNHEY, SMNVEV (reference sequence). DNA of the CDR3: TGTGCCAGCAGTCGAGCCCAGGGTCAGGGTCAGCCCCAGCATTTT. Protein product: CASSRAQGQGQPQHF.

The chain has TRBV5-8 and TRBJ2-2; the D gene is possibly TRBD1 (5 bases). V shed 1 base and J shed 1 base, with 11 bases lying between them. Germline V gene data show CDR1 as SGHTS and CDR2 as YDEGEE. CDR3 length: 16 amino acids. CDR3 sequence reads: CASSLLDIWNTGELFF. For the CDR3, the DNA is TGTGCCAGCAGCTTGTTGGACATCTGGAACACCGGGGAGCTGTTTTTT.

The V call is TRBV11-2, the J call TRBJ1-1; 12 bases are a match to TRBD1. J was trimmed by 4 bases and V by 5 bases; bases with no gene match: 8. This CDR3 is built from 16 residues. Germline V lookup: CDR1 SGHAT, CDR2 FQNNGV. The CDR3 loop reads CASSPGQGASGTEAFF. The CDR3 nucleotides read TGTGCCAGCAGCCCGGGACAGGGGGCTTCGGGCACTGAAGCTTTCTTT.

V is TRBV6-5 and J is TRBJ1-6; no definite D call. V lost 0 bases, J lost 8 bases, and 8 bases lay in between. CDR1 and CDR2 (germline): MNHEY, SVGAGI. CDR3 length: 14 residues. CDR3: CASSYSEWDSPLHF. CDR3 in DNA: TGTGCCAGCAGTTACTCGGAGTGGGATTCACCCCTCCACTTT.

The V call is TRBV3-1 (or the pseudogene TRBV3-2), the J call TRBJ1-5; D is undetermined. Germline V lookup: CDR1 LGHDT, CDR2 YNNKEL (reference sequence). This CDR3 has 15 amino acids. The V end was cut by 4 bases, the J end by 0 bases, with 10 bases between. CDR3 coding DNA: TGTGCCAGCAGCCCTTCGGGGAATAGCAATCAGCCCCAGCATTTT. This sequence encodes CASSPSGNSNQPQHF.

CDR3 nucleotides: TGTGCCAGTAGTAGCTTTAACCTACAAGAGACCCAGTACTTC. Residues: CASSSFNLQETQYF. The chain has TRBV19 and TRBJ2-5, with D uncertain. Per germline, CDR1 LNHDA and CDR2 SQIVND (reference sequence). The CDR3 spans 14 residues. Trimming stripped 4 bases from V and 2 bases from J, with 11 bases between.